A single sample gave rise to the 32 T cell receptor beta chains below, sequenced in a study of T-cell memory formation after mild COVID-19. TCRdb processed the 5' RACE reads anew with MiXCR; each CDR3 protein has one entry. The sample has 200,000 or so distinct CDR3 sequences, just over 9.5% seen once; the top ten hold around 3.3%. Sequences were obtained from PBMCs or a T cell subset sorted from them (not recorded which). All receptors derive from a man aged 18 to 35 who had mild COVID-19 (a few samples of this study predate the infection). Cell type and time point are not known.

A few counts support this clonotype. This chain connects TRBV15 to TRBJ2-3; possibly TRBD2 for D (6 bases). The CDR3 runs to 15 residues. Germline V lookup: CDR1 LNHNV, CDR2 YYDKDF (reference sequence). V was shortened by 0 bases and J by 6 bases, with 13 bases between the two germline ends. This CDR3 is CATSRDRAAGDTQYF. The CDR3 nucleotides are TGTGCCACCAGCAGAGATAGGGCTGCGGGGGATACGCAGTATTTT.

The table lists this clonotype with many counts. The J gene is TRBJ2-5, the V gene TRBV29-1, with D unresolved. Germline V CDR1 and CDR2: SQVTM, ANQGSEA. Trimming cost V 0 bases and J 6 bases, with 11 bases left between them. This CDR3 is 13 amino acids long. The CDR3 loop reads CSVEDRSRKTQYF. The CDR3 nucleotides read TGCAGCGTTGAAGATCGGAGTCGGAAGACCCAGTACTTC.

The sample holds a few counts of this clonotype. This rearrangement joins TRBV4-1 to TRBJ2-1; D is ambiguous. The V and J ends lost 1 base and 7 bases respectively, with 14 bases between them. Germline assignment: CDR1 MGHRA and CDR2 YSYEKL. This CDR3 contains 15 residues. DNA for the CDR3: TGCGCCAGCAGCCAAGGGCTCCTCGGTACGAATGAGCAGTTCTTC. Translation gives CASSQGLLGTNEQFF.

This clonotype was observed a few times. The chain links TRBV18 to TRBJ1-2; tentatively, D is TRBD1 (6 bases). Trimming cost V 6 bases and J 4 bases, with 12 bases left between them. Germline values: CDR1 KGHSH, CDR2 LQKENI. This CDR3 has 13 amino acids. This chain's CDR3 is CASSGGRGYGYTF. The CDR3 DNA is TGTGCCAGCTCCGGGGGGCGCGGCTATGGCTACACCTTC.

The rearrangement joins TRBV7-2 to TRBJ1-1; no reliable D call. The CDR3 is 14 amino acids. Germline CDR1 reads SGHTA; CDR2 reads FQGNSA. V was clipped by 2 bases and J by 6 bases, with 13 bases between them. The CDR3 DNA is TGTGCCAGCAGCTTATATTGGTCAGACGCTGAAGCTTTCTTT. This translates into CASSLYWSDAEAFF.

J is TRBJ1-2 and V is TRBV7-8, with TRBD1 matching 11 bases. Germline loops: CDR1 SGHVS, CDR2 FQNEAQ. The CDR3 contains 16 residues. V gave up 2 bases and J gave up 4 bases; unmatched junction bases: 6. CDR3 amino acids: CASSLQPGQGGYGYTF. In nucleotides, the CDR3 is TGTGCCAGCAGCTTACAACCGGGACAGGGGGGCTATGGCTACACCTTC.

This clonotype was recorded many times. The chain uses TRBV5-1 and TRBJ1-1, with no clear D. The V end was cut by 0 bases, the J end by 4 bases, with 13 bases between. The CDR3 is made up of 15 amino acids. CDR1 SGHRS and CDR2 YFSETQ come from the germline V gene. DNA for the CDR3: TGCGCCAGCAGCTTGGTCGGGAGCTGGGCCACTGAAGCTTTCTTT. This translates into CASSLVGSWATEAFF.

The chain has TRBV4-2 and TRBJ2-7, with D perhaps matching TRBD1 (7 bases). Germline lookup yields CDR1 LGHNA and CDR2 YNFKEQ. The CDR3 totals 17 residues. The germline V and J ends were trimmed by 4 bases and 3 bases, with 22 bases remaining between them. The CDR3 spells CASSLGGQSQVGYEQYF. The CDR3 DNA reads as TGTGCCAGCAGCCTGGGGGGACAGTCACAGGTGGGCTACGAGCAGTACTTC.

The rearrangement joins TRBV9 to TRBJ2-5, with a weak D call TRBD2 (5 bases). Germline V lookup: CDR1 SGDLS, CDR2 YYNGEE. The V end was cut by 3 bases, the J end by 5 bases, with 11 bases between. The CDR3 runs to 13 residues. CDR3 residues: CASSANRGETQYF. DNA for the CDR3: TGTGCCAGCAGCGCCAACCGCGGGGAGACCCAGTACTTC.

This clonotype was recorded a few times. This chain uses TRBV12-3 or TRBV12-4 with TRBJ1-1, with TRBD1 identical over 8 bases. After removal of 5 bases from V and 5 bases from J, the junction contained 13 bases not matched to a gene. The CDR3 is made up of 16 amino acids. CDR3: CASSAGQGVGPTEAFF. For the CDR3, the DNA is TGTGCCAGCAGTGCCGGACAGGGCGTAGGTCCAACTGAAGCTTTCTTT.

This clonotype was seen a handful of times. This sequence joins TRBV5-4 and TRBJ2-1, with 9 bases lining up with TRBD2. The CDR3 has 15 residues. Germline-derived CDR1 and CDR2 are SGHNT and YYREEE (reference sequence). The V gene end was trimmed by 4 bases and the J gene end by 4 bases; junction bases not matched to a gene: 6. This CDR3 reads CASSQSSGRYNEQFF. CDR3 sequence (DNA): TGTGCCAGCAGCCAATCGAGCGGGAGGTACAATGAGCAGTTCTTC.

The genes are TRBV15 and TRBJ2-5, with 9 bases fitting TRBD1. The length of the CDR3 is 14 residues. The J segment lost 5 bases and the V segment lost 11 bases, leaving 12 bases of the junction unmatched. The germline V gene encodes CDR1 LNHNV and CDR2 YYDKDF (reference sequence). In nucleotides, the CDR3 is TGTGCCGCCCAACGGACAGGGGAGGGGGAGACCCAGTACTTC. Its protein product is CAAQRTGEGETQYF.

This clonotype came up many times. This sequence joins TRBV6-5 and TRBJ2-1; D may correspond to TRBD1 or TRBD2 (5 bases each). With 6 bases removed from V and 0 bases from J, the gap between germline ends came to 9 bases. Per germline, CDR1 MNHEY and CDR2 SVGAGI. This CDR3 has 14 residues. The CDR3 spells CASRGTSSYNEQFF. The CDR3 DNA reads TGTGCCAGCAGGGGGACCAGCTCCTACAATGAGCAGTTCTTC.

The CDR3 DNA reads as TGCGCCAGCAGCCTCCCAGGGGTTAATGAAAAACTGTTTTTT. Encoded protein: CASSLPGVNEKLFF. The V gene is TRBV4-1, the J gene TRBJ1-4; TRBD1 is a possible D gene (6 bases). The CDR3 extends over 14 amino acids. The V gene lost 4 bases and the J gene lost 4 bases, with 10 bases spanning the gap. The germline V gene encodes CDR1 MGHRA and CDR2 YSYEKL.

The J gene is TRBJ1-1, the V gene TRBV20-1; D is possibly TRBD1 (6 bases). This CDR3 has 13 amino acids. CDR1 and CDR2 (germline): DFQATT, SNEGSKA (reference sequence). The V gene lost 0 bases and the J gene lost 11 bases, with 16 bases spanning the gap. The CDR3 region is CSARESGGAWAFF. In nucleotides, the CDR3 is TGCAGTGCTAGAGAGTCGGGGGGCGCGTGGGCTTTCTTT.

This clonotype was observed a few times. J is TRBJ1-5 and V is TRBV12-3 or TRBV12-4; weak D call: TRBD1 (5 bases). V lost 3 bases to trimming and J lost 7 bases, with 10 bases between them. The CDR3 has 13 residues. CDR3 loop: CASSFGRGQPQHF. The CDR3 coding sequence is TGTGCCAGCAGTTTCGGGAGGGGACAGCCCCAGCATTTT.

This clonotype showed up just a few times. The chain couples TRBV25-1 to TRBJ2-5; D possibly uses TRBD1 or TRBD2 (5 bases each). The CDR3 covers 14 residues. The germline CDR1 and CDR2 sequences are MGHDK and SYGVNS. V was pared by 2 bases and J by 9 bases, with 16 bases between. CDR3 DNA sequence: TGTGCCAGCAGTGAAAGATCCCGGGACGCGGCCCAGTACTTC. Residues: CASSERSRDAAQYF.

This clonotype was picked up a small number of times. The chain couples TRBV10-3 to TRBJ2-1; TRBD2 matches at 10 bases. Germline CDR1 is ENHRY and CDR2 is SYGVKD. The CDR3 is 14 amino acids. After removal of 6 bases from V and 10 bases from J, the junction contained 9 bases not matched to a gene. The CDR3 reads CAISRLTSGSEQFF. The CDR3 DNA reads TGTGCCATCAGCCGTCTGACTAGCGGGTCCGAGCAGTTCTTC.

V usage is TRBV2 and J usage is TRBJ2-1; no firm D call. CDR3 length: 13 amino acids. Per the germline V gene, CDR1 is SNHLY and CDR2 is FYNNEI. Between the trimmed V and J ends, which lost 7 bases and 3 bases, there was a span of 10 bases. Written as DNA, the CDR3 is TGTGCCAGCAACCCCCGCGGCTACAATGAGCAGTTCTTC. This gives the protein CASNPRGYNEQFF.

This clonotype occurred a few times. This rearrangement joins TRBV4-3 to TRBJ2-5, with 9 nucleotides matching TRBD2. J gave up 0 bases and V 0 bases, and 2 bases lay outside the gene matches. The germline gives CDR1 LGHNA, CDR2 YSLEER. The length of the CDR3 is 16 residues. This chain's CDR3 is CASSQEASGDQETQYF. Written as DNA, the CDR3 is TGCGCCAGCAGCCAAGAGGCTAGCGGGGACCAAGAGACCCAGTACTTC.

V and J are TRBV2 and TRBJ2-1, with 13 bases that match TRBD2. CDR3 length equals 13 residues. Germline lookup yields CDR1 SNHLY and CDR2 FYNNEI. V lost 6 bases, J lost 9 bases, and 2 bases stayed unmatched. The CDR3 sequence: CASRGLAGSEQFF. Written as DNA, the CDR3 is TGTGCCAGCAGGGGACTAGCGGGGAGTGAGCAGTTCTTC.

The sample holds a few counts of this clonotype. CDR3 DNA sequence: TGTGCCAGCAGAGCCGGGACCGACTTCCAGCCCCAGCATTTT. Its translation: CASRAGTDFQPQHF. The chain joins TRBV12-3 or TRBV12-4 to TRBJ1-5; possible D gene TRBD1, 5 bases. Deletions cut 6 bases from V and 7 bases from J, with 16 bases between. The CDR3 contains 14 residues.

V usage is TRBV2 and J usage is TRBJ2-2; maybe TRBD2 (6 bases). The CDR3 totals 15 residues. The ends were cut back, 4 bases at V and 4 bases at J, with 13 bases in the middle. The germline V gene encodes CDR1 SNHLY and CDR2 FYNNEI. Written as DNA, the CDR3 is TGTGCCAGCAGTGTCCTCCCCGGGGGCACCGGGGAGCTGTTTTTT. Translated, it gives CASSVLPGGTGELFF.

This clonotype was observed at least ten times. J is TRBJ1-2 and V is TRBV5-6; unclear D gene. Germline V gene lookup returns CDR1 SGHDT and CDR2 YYEEEE. CDR3 length: 16 residues. Trimming pared 2 bases from V and 3 bases from J, leaving 17 bases between. CDR3 sequence: CASSLPPQATYYGYTF. The CDR3 nucleotides are TGTGCCAGCAGCTTACCCCCCCAGGCCACTTACTATGGCTACACCTTC.

This clonotype was counted a few times. V is TRBV3-1 and J is TRBJ1-1; perhaps TRBD1 as D (5 bases). Trimming pared 4 bases from V and 5 bases from J, leaving 14 bases between. Germline lookup yields CDR1 LGHDT and CDR2 YNNKEL (reference sequence). The CDR3 consists of 14 residues. DNA for the CDR3: TGTGCCAGCAGCCTAGGGGTCGGAATAACTGAAGCTTTCTTT. Translated: CASSLGVGITEAFF.

The chain combines TRBV12-3 or TRBV12-4 with TRBJ2-3; 9 bases map to TRBD2. CDR3 length: 15 amino acids. The ends lost 3 bases at V and 4 bases at J; junction bases unmatched: 5. CDR3 DNA sequence: TGTGCCAGCAGTTTTGCGGGGGGGTTGGCAGATACGCAGTATTTT. Its translation is CASSFAGGLADTQYF.

This clonotype appeared a few times. This chain links TRBV7-2 with TRBJ2-1; 8 bases fit TRBD2. J was trimmed by 5 bases and V by 0 bases; bases with no gene match: 3. The CDR3 is 15 amino acids. Germline V gives CDR1 SGHTA, CDR2 FQGNSA. The CDR3 DNA reads TGTGCCAGCAGCTTAGCGTTAGCGGGGCACAATGAGCAGTTCTTC. Translation gives CASSLALAGHNEQFF.

This clonotype was observed a few times. The chain carries TRBV9 and TRBJ1-5; D is undetermined. The CDR3 extends over 13 amino acids. V dropped 0 bases and J dropped 3 bases, with 4 bases sitting between them. Germline values: CDR1 SGDLS, CDR2 YYNGEE. CDR3 bases: TGTGCCAGCAGCGTAGACCACAATCAGCCCCAGCATTTT. Its protein is CASSVDHNQPQHF.

This clonotype was detected only once. This chain uses TRBV21-1 with TRBJ2-7; the table's D call, TRBD2, was not checked against the DNA. TRBV21-1 is flagged as a pseudogene. CDR3 length: 12 residues. The CDR3 DNA sequence: TGTGCCAGCAAGGGCAGCTCCTACGAGCAGTACGTC. Translating it yields CASKGSSYEQYV.

This clonotype was seen only a few times. The chain employs TRBV6-2 or TRBV6-3 and TRBJ2-1, with a tentative D call TRBD2 (6 bases). The CDR3 has 12 residues. V lost 3 bases and J 10 bases, leaving 10 bases between the germline ends. Germline V gene lookup returns CDR1 MNHEY and CDR2 SVGEGT. Written as DNA, the CDR3 is TGTGCCAGCAGTTATCGGGGGACCGAGCAGTTCTTC. The encoded protein is CASSYRGTEQFF.

In its sample, this clonotype was seen many times. V is TRBV7-9 and J is TRBJ2-5; D is uncertain. CDR3 length: 14 residues. The germline V gene has CDR1 SEHNR and CDR2 FQNEAQ (reference sequence). Trimming removed 3 bases at V and 2 bases at J, with 10 bases between. The DNA of the CDR3 is TGTGCCAGCAGCTTTTCTTCCGGGCAAGAGACCCAGTACTTC. It translates to CASSFSSGQETQYF.

This clonotype was seen a handful of times. The chain carries TRBV5-4 and TRBJ2-7; maybe TRBD2 (7 bases). The ends were cut back, 2 bases at V and 9 bases at J, with 12 bases in the middle. The CDR3 totals 12 residues. In germline, CDR1 is SGHNT, CDR2 YYREEE (reference sequence). DNA for the CDR3: TGTGCCAGCAGCTTCGGGGGGCCGGTGCAGTACTTC. It yields the protein CASSFGGPVQYF.